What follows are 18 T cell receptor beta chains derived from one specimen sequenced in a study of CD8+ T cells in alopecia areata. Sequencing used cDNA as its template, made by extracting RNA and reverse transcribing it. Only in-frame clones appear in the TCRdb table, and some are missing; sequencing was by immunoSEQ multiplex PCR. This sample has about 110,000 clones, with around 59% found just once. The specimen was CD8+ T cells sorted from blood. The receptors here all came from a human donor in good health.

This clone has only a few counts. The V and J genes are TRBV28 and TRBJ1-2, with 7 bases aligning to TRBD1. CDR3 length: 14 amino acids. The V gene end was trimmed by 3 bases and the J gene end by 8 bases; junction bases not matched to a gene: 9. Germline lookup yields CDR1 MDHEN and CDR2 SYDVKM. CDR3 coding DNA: TGTGCCAGCAGTTTGTTCAGGGGGTCAGGGGGCTACACCTTC. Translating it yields CASSLFRGSGGYTF.

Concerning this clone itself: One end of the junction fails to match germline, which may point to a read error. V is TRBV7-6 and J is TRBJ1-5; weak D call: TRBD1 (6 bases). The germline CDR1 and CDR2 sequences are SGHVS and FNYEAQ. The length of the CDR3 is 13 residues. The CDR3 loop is CASSLTGSQPQHF. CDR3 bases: TGTGCAAGCAGCTTAACAGGGTCCCAGCCCCAGCATTTT. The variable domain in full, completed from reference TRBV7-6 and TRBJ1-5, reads GAGVSQSPRYKVTKRGQDVALRCDPISGHVSLYWYRQALGQGPEFLTYFNYEAQQDKSGLPNDRFSAERPEGSISTLTIQRTEQRDSAMYRCASSLTGSQPQHFGDGTRLSIL.

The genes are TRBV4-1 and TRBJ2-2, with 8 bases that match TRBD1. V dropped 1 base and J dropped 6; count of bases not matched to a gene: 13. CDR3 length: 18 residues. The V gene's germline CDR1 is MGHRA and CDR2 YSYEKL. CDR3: CASSQAQGASVLAGELFF. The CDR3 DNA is TGCGCCAGCAGCCAAGCGCAGGGGGCAAGTGTTTTGGCCGGGGAGCTGTTTTTT.

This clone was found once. CDR3 sequence reads: CARRGGMETQYF. In DNA, the CDR3 is TGTGCCAGACGGGGGGGCATGGAGACCCAGTACTTC. The V gene is TRBV2, the J gene TRBJ2-5; 8 bases are a match to TRBD2. V lost 9 bases and J lost 5; bases outside the gene matches: 5. The CDR3 has 12 amino acids. CDR1 is SNHLY and CDR2 is FYNNEI in the germline V gene. The variable domain in full, completed from reference TRBV2 and TRBJ2-5, reads EPEVTQTPSHQVTQMGQEVILRCVPISNHLYFYWYRQILGQKVEFLVSFYNNEISEKSEIFDDQFSVERPDGSNFTLKIRSTKLEDSAMYFCARRGGMETQYFGPGTRLLVL.

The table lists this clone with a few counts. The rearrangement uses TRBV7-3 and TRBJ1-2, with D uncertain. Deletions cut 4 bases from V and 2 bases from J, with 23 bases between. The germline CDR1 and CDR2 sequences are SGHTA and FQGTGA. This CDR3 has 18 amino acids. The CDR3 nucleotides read TGTGCCAGCAGCTCTGAGCTACACAGAACCATAGCCAACTATGGCTACACCTTC. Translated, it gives CASSSELHRTIANYGYTF.

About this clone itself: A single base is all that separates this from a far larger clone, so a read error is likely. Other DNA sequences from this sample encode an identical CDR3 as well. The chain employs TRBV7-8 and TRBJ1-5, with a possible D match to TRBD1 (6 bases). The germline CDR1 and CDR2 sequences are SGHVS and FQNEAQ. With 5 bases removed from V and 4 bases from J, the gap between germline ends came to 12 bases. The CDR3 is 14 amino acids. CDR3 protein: CASSLGQSNQPQHF. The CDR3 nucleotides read TGTGCCAGCAGCCTAGGACAGAGTAATCAGCCCCAGCATTTT.

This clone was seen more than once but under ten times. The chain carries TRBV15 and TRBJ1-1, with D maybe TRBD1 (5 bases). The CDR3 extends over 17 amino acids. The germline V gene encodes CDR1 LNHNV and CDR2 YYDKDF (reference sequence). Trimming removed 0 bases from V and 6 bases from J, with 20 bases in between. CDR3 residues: CATSRDREGLAVAEAFF. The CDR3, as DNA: TGTGCCACCAGCAGAGATAGAGAGGGGTTGGCAGTCGCTGAAGCTTTCTTT.

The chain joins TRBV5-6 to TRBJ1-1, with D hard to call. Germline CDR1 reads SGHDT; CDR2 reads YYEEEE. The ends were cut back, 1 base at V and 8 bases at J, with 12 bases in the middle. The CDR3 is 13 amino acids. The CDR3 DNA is TGTGCCAGCAGCTTGTATGACGGAGTAGAAGCTTTCTTT. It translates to CASSLYDGVEAFF.

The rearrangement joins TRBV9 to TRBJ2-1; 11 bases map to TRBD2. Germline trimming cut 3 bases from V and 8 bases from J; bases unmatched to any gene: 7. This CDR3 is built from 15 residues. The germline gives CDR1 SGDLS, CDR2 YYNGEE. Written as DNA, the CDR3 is TGTGCCAGCAGCGAGACTAGCGGGGTGACGGATGAGCAGTTCTTC. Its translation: CASSETSGVTDEQFF.

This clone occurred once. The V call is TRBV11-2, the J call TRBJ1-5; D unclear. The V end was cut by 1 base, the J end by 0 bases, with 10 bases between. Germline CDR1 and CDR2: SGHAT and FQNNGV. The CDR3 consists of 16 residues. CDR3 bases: TGTGCCAGCAGCTTAGTTGGGCGCTATAGCAATCAGCCCCAGCATTTT. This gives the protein CASSLVGRYSNQPQHF.

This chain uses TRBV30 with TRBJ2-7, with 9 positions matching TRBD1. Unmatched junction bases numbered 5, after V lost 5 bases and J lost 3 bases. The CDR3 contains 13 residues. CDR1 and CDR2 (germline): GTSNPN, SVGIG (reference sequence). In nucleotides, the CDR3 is TGTGCCTGGGGGACAGGGACAAGCTACGAGCAGTACTTC. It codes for CAWGTGTSYEQYF.

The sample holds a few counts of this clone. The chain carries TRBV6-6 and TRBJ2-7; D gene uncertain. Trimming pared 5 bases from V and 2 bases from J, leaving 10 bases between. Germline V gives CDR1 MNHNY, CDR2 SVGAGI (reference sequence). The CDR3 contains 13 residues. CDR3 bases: TGTGCCAGCAGTCCGGGCCTTACCTACGAGCAGTACTTC. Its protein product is CASSPGLTYEQYF.

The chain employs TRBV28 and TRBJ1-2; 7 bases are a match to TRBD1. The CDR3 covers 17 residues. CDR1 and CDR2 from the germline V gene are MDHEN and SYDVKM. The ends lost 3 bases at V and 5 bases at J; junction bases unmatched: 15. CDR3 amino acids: CASSFLVRDSRYYGYTF. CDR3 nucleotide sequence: TGTGCCAGCAGTTTTTTGGTGAGGGACAGCAGATATTATGGCTACACCTTC.

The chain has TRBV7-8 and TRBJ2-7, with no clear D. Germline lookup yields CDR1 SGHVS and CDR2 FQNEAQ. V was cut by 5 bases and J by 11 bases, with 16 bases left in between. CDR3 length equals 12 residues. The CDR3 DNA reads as TGTGCCAGCAGCCCCGGACCCCAAGGGAAGTACTTC. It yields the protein CASSPGPQGKYF.

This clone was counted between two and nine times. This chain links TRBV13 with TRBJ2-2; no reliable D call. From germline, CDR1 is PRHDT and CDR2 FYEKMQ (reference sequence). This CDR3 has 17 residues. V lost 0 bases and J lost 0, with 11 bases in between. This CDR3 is CASSLGSVPPNTGELFF. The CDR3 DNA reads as TGTGCCAGCAGCTTAGGGTCTGTCCCTCCGAACACCGGGGAGCTGTTTTTT.

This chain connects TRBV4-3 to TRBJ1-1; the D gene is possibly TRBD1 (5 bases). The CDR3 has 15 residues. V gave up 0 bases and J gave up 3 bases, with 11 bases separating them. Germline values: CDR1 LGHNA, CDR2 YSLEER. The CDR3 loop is CASSQDGAWDTEAFF. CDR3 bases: TGCGCCAGCAGCCAAGATGGGGCTTGGGACACTGAAGCTTTCTTT.

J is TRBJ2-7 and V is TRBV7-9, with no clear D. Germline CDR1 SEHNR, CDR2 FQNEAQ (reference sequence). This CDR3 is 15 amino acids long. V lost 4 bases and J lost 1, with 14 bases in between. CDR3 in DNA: TGTGCCAGCAGCTCAGACGGTTTTCGATCCTACGAGCAGTACTTC. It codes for CASSSDGFRSYEQYF.

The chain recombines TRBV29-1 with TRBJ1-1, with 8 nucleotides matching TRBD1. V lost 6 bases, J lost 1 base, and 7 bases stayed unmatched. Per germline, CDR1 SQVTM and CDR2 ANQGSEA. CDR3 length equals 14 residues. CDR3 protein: CSVHLGQGNTEAFF. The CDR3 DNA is TGCAGCGTCCATTTAGGACAGGGGAACACTGAAGCTTTCTTT. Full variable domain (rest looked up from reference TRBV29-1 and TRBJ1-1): SAVISQKPSRDICQRGTSLTIQCQVDSQVTMMFWYRQQPGQSLTLIATANQGSEATYESGFVIDKFPISRPNLTFSTLTVSNMSPEDSSIYLCSVHLGQGNTEAFFGQGTRLTVV.